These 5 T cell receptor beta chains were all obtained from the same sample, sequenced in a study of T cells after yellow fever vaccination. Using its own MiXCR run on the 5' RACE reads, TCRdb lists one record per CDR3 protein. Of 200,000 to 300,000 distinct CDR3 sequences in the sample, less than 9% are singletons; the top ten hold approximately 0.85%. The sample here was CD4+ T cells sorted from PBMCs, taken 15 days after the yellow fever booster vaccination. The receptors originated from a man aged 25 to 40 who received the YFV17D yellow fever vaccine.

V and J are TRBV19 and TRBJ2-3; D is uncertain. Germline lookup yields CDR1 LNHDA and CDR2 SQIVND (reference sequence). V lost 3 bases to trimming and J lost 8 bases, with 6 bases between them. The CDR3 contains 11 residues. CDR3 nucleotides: TGTGCCAGTAGTATCAAGTCTACGCAGTATTTT. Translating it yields CASSIKSTQYF. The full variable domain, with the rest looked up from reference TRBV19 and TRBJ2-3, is DGGITQSPKYLFRKEGQNVTLSCEQNLNHDAMYWYRQDPGQGLRLIYYSQIVNDFQKGDIAEGYSVSREKKESFPLTVTSAQKNPTAFYLCASSIKSTQYFGPGTRLTVL.

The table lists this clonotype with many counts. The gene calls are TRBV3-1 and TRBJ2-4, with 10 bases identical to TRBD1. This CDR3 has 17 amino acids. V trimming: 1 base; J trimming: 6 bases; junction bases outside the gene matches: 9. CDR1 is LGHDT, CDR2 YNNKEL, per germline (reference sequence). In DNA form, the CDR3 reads TGTGCCAGCAGCCAAGGAACAAGGGACAGGGGTCGAAACATTCAGTACTTC. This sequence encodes CASSQGTRDRGRNIQYF.

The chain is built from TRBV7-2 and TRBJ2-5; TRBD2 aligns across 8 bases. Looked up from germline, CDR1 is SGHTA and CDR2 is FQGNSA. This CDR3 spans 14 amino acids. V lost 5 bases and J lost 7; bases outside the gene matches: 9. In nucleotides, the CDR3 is TGTGCCAGCAGCCCACGGACTAGCTCTAGGACCCAGTACTTC. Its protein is CASSPRTSSRTQYF. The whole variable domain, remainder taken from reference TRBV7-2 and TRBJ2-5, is GAGVSQSPSNKVTEKGKDVELRCDPISGHTALYWYRQSLGQGLEFLIYFQGNSAPDKSGLPSDRFSAERTGGSVSTLTIQRTQQEDSAVYLCASSPRTSSRTQYFGPGTRLLVL.

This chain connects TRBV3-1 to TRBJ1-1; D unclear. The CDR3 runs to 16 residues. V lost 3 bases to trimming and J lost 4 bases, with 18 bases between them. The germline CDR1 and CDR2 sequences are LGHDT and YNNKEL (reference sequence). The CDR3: CASSQGTGRRRTEAFF. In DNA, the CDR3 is TGTGCCAGCAGCCAGGGAACCGGGAGACGGCGCACTGAAGCTTTCTTT.

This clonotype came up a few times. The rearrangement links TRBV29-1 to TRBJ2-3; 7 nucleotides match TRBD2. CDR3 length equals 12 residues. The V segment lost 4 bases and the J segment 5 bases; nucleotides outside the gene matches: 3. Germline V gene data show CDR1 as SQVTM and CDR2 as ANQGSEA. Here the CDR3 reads CSVGGGLDTQYF. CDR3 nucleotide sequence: TGCAGCGTTGGGGGGGGACTAGATACGCAGTATTTT.